The sequence of this T cell receptor beta chain was determined in a study of T-cell memory formation after mild COVID-19. Whole-study findings and limits: Contracting clones from day 15 to 85 showed balanced CD4/CD8; later expanders favored CD4+.

Via MiXCR, TCRdb re-called the 5' RACE reads, giving one row per CDR3 protein. The sample holds around 430,000 distinct CDR3 sequences, roughly 15% seen once. This clonotype was observed at least ten times. No antigen is known for it. The clonotype was recovered from a man aged 18 to 29 who had mild COVID-19 (a few samples of this study predate the infection). Cell type and time point are not known. Sequencing was done on a sample of PBMCs or a T cell subset sorted from them (not recorded which).

The CDR3: CSATGEWGEKLFF. In DNA form, the CDR3 reads TGCAGTGCCACAGGGGAATGGGGTGAAAAACTGTTTTTT. J is TRBJ1-4 and V is TRBV20-1; 7 nucleotides line up with TRBD1. Per germline, CDR1 DFQATT and CDR2 SNEGSKA (reference sequence). The CDR3 spans 13 residues. Trimming removed 6 bases from V and 7 bases from J; junction bases left unmatched: 8.